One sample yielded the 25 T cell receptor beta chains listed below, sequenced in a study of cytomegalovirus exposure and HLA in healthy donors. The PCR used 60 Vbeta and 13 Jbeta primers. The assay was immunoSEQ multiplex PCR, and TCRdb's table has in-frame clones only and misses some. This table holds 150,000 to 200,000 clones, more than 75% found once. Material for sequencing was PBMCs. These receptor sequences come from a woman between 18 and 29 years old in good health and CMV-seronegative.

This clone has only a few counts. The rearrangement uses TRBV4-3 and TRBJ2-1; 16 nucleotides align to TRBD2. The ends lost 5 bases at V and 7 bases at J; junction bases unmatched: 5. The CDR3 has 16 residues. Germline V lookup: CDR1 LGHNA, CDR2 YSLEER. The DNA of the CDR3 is TGCGCCAGCAGCGGGGGACTAGCGGGAGGGTTGAATGAGCAGTTCTTC. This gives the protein CASSGGLAGGLNEQFF.

CDR3 region: CASSLGRGTSPYEQFF. The CDR3 region has the DNA TGTGCCAGCAGCTTAGGGAGGGGGACTAGTCCCTATGAGCAGTTCTTC. The V call is TRBV7-3, the J call TRBJ2-1; 8 bases agree with TRBD2. Germline V gene data show CDR1 as SGHTA and CDR2 as FQGTGA. The J segment lost 8 bases and the V segment lost 2 bases, leaving 11 bases of the junction unmatched. The CDR3 extends over 16 amino acids.

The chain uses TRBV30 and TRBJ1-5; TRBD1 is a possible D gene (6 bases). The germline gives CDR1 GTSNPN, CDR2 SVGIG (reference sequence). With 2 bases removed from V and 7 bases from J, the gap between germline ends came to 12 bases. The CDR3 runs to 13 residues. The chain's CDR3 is CAWSRQVEQPQHF. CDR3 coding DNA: TGTGCCTGGAGTCGACAGGTGGAGCAGCCCCAGCATTTT.

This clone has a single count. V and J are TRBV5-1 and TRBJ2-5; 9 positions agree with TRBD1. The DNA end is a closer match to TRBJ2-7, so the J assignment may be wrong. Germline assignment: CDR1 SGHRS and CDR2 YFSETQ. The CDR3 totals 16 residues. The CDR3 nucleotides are TGCGCCAGCAGCTTGGAAGGGACAGGGAGCTCCTACGAGCAGTACTTC. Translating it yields CASSLEGTGSSYEQYF.

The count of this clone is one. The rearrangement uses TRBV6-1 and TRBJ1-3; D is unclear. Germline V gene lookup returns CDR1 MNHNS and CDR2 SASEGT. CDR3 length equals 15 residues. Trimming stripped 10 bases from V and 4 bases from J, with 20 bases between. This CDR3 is CATHPDQVAGNTIYF. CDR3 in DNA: TGTGCCACCCACCCTGATCAGGTTGCGGGAAACACCATATATTTT.

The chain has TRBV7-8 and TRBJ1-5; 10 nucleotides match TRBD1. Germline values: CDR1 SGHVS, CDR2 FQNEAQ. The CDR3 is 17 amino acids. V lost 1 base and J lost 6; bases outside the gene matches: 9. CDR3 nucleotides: TGTGCCAGCAGCTTAGAGGTCGGGGACAGGGGTAGTCAGCCCCAGCATTTT. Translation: CASSLEVGDRGSQPQHF.

The CDR3 nucleotides read TGTGCCAGCAGCTCCAACAGGTACTCCTACAATGAGCAGTTCTTC. Protein product: CASSSNRYSYNEQFF. The V call is TRBV7-2, the J call TRBJ2-1; weak D call: TRBD1 (5 bases). Germline lookup yields CDR1 SGHTA and CDR2 FQGNSA. Trimming shortened V by 4 bases and J by 0 bases, and 10 bases separated the two germline ends. The CDR3 has 15 residues.

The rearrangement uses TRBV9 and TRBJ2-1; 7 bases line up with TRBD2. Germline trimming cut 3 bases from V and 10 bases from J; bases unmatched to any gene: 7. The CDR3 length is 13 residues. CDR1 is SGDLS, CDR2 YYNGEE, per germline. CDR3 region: CASSASVREEQFF. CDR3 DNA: TGTGCCAGCAGCGCATCGGTGCGGGAGGAGCAGTTCTTC. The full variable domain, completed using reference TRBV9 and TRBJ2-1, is DSGVTQTPKHLITATGQRVTLRCSPRSGDLSVYWYQQSLDQGLQFLIQYYNGEERAKGNILERFSAQQFPDLHSELNLSSLELGDSALYFCASSASVREEQFFGPGTRLTVL.

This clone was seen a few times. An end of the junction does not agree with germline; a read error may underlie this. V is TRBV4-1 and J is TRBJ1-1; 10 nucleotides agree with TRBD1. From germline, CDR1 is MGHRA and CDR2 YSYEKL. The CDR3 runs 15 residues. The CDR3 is CASSQVPTGGAEAFF. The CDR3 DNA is TGTGCCAGCAGCCAAGTCCCGACAGGGGGCGCCGAAGCTTTCTTT.

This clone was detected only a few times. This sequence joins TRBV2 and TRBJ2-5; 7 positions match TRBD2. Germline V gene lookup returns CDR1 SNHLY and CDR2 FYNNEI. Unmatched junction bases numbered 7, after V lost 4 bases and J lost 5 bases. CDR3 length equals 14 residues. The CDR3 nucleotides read TGTGCCAGCAGTGTGTGGGGGGGGTTGGAGACCCAGTACTTC. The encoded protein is CASSVWGGLETQYF.

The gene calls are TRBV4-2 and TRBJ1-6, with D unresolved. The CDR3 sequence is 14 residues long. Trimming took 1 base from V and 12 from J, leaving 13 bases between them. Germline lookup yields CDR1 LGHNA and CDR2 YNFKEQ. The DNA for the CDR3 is TGTGCCAGCAGCCAAGGTGGTGGCAGCGGACCCCTCCACTTT. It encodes CASSQGGGSGPLHF.

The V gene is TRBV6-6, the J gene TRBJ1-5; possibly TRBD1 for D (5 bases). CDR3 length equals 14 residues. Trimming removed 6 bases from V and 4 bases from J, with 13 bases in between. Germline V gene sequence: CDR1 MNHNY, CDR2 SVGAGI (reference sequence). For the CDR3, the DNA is TGTGCCAGCAGCGGGAGGGGCGGGAATCAGCCCCAGCATTTT. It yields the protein CASSGRGGNQPQHF.

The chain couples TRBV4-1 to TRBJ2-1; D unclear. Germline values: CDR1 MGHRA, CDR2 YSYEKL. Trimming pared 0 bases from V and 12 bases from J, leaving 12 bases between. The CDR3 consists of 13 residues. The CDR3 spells CASSQEGSRGQFF. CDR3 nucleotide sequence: TGCGCCAGCAGCCAAGAGGGTAGCAGAGGGCAGTTCTTC.

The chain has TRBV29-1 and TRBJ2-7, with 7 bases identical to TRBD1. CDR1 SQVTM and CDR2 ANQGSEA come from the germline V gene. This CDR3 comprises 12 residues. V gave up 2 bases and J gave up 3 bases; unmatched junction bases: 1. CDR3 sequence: CSVERDSYEQYF. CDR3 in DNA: TGCAGCGTTGAAAGGGACAGCTACGAGCAGTACTTC.

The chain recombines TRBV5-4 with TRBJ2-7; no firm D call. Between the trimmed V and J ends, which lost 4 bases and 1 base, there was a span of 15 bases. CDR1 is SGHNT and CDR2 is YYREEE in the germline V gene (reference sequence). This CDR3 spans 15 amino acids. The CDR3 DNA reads TGTGCCAGCAGCCTGGGGTCATCTAGTTCCTACGAGCAGTACTTC. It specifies CASSLGSSSSYEQYF.

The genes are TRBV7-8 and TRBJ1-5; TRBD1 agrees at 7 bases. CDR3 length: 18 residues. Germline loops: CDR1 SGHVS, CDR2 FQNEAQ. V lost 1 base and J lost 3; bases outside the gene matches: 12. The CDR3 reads CASSLGQGPNPHNQPQHF. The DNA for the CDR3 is TGTGCCAGCAGCTTAGGACAGGGCCCAAATCCACACAATCAGCCCCAGCATTTT.

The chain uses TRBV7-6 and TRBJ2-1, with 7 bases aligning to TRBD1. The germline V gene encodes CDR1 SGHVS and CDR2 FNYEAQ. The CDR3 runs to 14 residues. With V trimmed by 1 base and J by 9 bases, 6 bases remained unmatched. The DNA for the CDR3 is TGTGCCAGCAGCTTAGGGTCAGGGGGACGTGAGCAGTTCTTC. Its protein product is CASSLGSGGREQFF.

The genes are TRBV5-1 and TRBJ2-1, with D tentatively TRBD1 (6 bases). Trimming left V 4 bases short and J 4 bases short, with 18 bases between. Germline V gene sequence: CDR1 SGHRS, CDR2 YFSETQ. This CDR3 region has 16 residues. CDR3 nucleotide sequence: TGCGCCAGCAGCCCGCTATCCGGGACACTATACAATGAGCAGTTCTTC. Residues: CASSPLSGTLYNEQFF.

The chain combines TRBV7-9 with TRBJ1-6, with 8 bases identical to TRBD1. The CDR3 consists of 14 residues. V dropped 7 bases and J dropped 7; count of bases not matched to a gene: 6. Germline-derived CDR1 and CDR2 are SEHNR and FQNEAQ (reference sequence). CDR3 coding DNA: TGTGCCAGCACGGCGGGACAGGAAAATTCACCCCTCCACTTT. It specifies CASTAGQENSPLHF. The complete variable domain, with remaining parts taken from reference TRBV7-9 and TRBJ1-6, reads DTGVSQNPRHKITKRGQNVTFRCDPISEHNRLYWYRQTLGQGPEFLTYFQNEAQLEKSRLLSDRFSAERPKGSFSTLEIQRTEQGDSAMYLCASTAGQENSPLHFGNGTRLTVT.

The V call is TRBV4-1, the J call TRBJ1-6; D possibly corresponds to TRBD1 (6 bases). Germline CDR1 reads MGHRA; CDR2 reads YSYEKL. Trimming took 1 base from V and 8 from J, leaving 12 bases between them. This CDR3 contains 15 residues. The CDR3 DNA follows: TGCGCCAGCAGCCAAGGCAGGGGTCAGCATTCACCCCTCCACTTT. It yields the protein CASSQGRGQHSPLHF.

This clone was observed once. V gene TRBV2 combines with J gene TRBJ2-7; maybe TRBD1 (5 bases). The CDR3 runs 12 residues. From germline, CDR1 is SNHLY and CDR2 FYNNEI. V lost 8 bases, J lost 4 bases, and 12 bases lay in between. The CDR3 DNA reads TGTGCCAGCCTCGCACAGGCGTACGAGCAGTACTTC. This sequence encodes CASLAQAYEQYF.

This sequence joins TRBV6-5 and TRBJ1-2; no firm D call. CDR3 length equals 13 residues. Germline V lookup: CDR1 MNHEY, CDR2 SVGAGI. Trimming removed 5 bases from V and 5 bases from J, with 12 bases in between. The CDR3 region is CASSESRPYGYTF. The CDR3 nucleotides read TGTGCCAGCAGTGAGAGCAGGCCATATGGCTACACCTTC.

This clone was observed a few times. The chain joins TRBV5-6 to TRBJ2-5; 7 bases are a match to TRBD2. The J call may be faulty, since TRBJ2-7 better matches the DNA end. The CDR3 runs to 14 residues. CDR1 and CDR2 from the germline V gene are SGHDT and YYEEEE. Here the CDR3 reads CASSWGGREYEQYF. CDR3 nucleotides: TGTGCCAGCAGCTGGGGGGGTAGGGAATACGAGCAGTACTTC.

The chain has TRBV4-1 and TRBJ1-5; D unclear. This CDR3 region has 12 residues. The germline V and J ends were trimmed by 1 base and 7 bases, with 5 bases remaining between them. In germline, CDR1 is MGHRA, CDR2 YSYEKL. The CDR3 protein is CASSQVGQPQHF. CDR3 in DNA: TGCGCCAGCAGCCAAGTGGGCCAGCCCCAGCATTTT.

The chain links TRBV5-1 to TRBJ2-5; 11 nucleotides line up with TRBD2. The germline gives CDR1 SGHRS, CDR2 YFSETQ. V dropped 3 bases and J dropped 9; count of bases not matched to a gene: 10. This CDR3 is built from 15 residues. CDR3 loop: CASSSGTSGPRPQYF. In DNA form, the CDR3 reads TGCGCCAGCAGCTCCGGGACTAGCGGCCCCAGGCCCCAGTACTTC.